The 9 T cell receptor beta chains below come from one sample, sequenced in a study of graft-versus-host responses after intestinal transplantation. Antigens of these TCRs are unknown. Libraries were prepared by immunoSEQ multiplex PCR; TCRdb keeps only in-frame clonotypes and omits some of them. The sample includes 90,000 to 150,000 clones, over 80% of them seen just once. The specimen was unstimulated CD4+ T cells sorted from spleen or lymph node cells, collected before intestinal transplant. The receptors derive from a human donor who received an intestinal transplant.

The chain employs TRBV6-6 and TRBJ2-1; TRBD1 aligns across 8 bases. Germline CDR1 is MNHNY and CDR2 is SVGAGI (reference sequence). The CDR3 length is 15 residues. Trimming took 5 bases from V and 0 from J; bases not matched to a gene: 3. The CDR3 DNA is TGTGCCAGCAGTAAGGACAGGGACTCCTACAATGAGCAGTTCTTC. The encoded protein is CASSKDRDSYNEQFF.

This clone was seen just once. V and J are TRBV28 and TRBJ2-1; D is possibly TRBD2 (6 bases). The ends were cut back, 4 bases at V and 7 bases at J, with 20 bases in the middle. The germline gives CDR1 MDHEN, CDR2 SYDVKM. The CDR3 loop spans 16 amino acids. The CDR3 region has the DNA TGTGCCAGCAGTTCCGAAGGAATAGCGGTTGATAATGAGCAGTTCTTC. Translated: CASSSEGIAVDNEQFF.

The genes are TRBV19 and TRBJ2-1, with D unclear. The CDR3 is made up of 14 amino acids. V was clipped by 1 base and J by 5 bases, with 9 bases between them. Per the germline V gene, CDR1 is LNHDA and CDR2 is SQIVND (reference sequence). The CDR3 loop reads CASSIVSTDNEQFF. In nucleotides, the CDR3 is TGTGCCAGTAGTATAGTAAGCACGGACAATGAGCAGTTCTTC.

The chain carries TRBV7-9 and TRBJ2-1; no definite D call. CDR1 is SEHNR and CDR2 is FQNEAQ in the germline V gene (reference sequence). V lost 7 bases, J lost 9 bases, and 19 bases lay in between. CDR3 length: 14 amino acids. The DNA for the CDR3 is TGTGCCAGCACCCCGGCGACACGAACCACTGAGCAGTTCTTC. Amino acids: CASTPATRTTEQFF.

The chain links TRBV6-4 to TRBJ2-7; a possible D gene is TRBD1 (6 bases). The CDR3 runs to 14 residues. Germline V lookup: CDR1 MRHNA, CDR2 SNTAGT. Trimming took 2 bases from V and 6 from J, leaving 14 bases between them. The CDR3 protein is CASSDDRLGGEQYF. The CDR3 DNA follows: TGTGCCAGCAGTGACGACAGGTTGGGTGGCGAGCAGTACTTC.

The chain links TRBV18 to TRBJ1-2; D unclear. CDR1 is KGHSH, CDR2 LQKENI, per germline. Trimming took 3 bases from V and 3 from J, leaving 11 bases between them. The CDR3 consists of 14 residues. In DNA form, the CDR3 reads TGTGCCAGCTCACCTGGTGCGCTAGACTATGGCTACACCTTC. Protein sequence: CASSPGALDYGYTF.

For the CDR3, the DNA is TGTGCCAGCAGCTCTAGGGGGGGCAATCAGCCCCAGCATTTT. Translated: CASSSRGGNQPQHF. The chain employs TRBV11-2 and TRBJ1-5, with D perhaps matching TRBD1 (6 bases). The germline gives CDR1 SGHAT, CDR2 FQNNGV. Trimming pared 4 bases from V and 2 bases from J, leaving 9 bases between. The length of the CDR3 is 14 residues.

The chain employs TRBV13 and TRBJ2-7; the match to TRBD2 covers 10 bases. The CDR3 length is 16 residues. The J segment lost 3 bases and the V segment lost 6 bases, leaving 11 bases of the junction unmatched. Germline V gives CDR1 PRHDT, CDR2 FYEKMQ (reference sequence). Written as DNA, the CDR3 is TGTGCCAGCAGTCCAAAGAGGGCTAGCGGGAGCTACGAGCAGTACTTC. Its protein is CASSPKRASGSYEQYF.

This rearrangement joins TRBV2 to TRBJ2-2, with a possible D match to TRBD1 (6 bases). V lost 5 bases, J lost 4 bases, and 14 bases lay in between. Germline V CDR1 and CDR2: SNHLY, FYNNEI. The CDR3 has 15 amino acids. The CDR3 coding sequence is TGTGCCAGCAGTCTTGCCAGGGGTGGCACCGGGGAGCTGTTTTTT. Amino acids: CASSLARGGTGELFF. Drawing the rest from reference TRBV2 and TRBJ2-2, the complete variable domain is EPEVTQTPSHQVTQMGQEVILRCVPISNHLYFYWYRQILGQKVEFLVSFYNNEISEKSEIFDDQFSVERPDGSNFTLKIRSTKLEDSAMYFCASSLARGGTGELFFGEGSRLTVL.